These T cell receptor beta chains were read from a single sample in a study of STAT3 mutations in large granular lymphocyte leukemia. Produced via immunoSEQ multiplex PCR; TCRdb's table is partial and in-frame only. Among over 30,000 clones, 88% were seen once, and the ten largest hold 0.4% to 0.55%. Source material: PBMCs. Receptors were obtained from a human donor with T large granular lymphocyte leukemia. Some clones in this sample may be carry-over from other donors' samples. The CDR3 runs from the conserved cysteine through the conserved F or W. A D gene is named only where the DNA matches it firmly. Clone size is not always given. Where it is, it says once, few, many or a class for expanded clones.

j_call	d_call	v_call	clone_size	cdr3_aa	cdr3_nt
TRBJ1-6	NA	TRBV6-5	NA	CASSTRQINNSPLHF	TGTGCCAGCAGTACCCGGCAGATCAATAATTCACCCCTCCACTTT
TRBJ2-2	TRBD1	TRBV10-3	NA	CAISGAGGLTGELFF	TGTGCCATCAGTGGGGCAGGGGGTCTGACCGGGGAGCTGTTTTTT
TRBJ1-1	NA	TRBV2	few	CASGLQFQAFF	TGTGCCAGCGGGTTACAGTTCCAAGCTTTCTTT
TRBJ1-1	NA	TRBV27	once	CASSPGYLGTEAFF	TGTGCCAGCAGTCCGGGTTATCTGGGCACTGAAGCTTTCTTT
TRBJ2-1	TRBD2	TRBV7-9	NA	CASSLGLAGGGEQFF	TGTGCCAGCAGCTTAGGACTAGCGGGGGGCGGTGAGCAGTTCTTC
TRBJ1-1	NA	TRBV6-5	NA	CASSYSQSGLMAFF	TGTGCCAGCAGTTACTCTCAGAGCGGGCTAATGGCTTTCTTT
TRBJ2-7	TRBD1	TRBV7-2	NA	CASGAGTGVGGDEQYF	TGTGCCAGCGGGGCCGGGACAGGGGTTGGGGGGGACGAGCAGTACTTC
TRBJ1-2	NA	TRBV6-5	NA	CASSLQVASDGYTF	TGTGCCAGCAGTTTACAGGTCGCCTCTGATGGCTACACCTTC
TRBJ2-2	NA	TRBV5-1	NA	CASSPDYTGELFF	TGCGCCAGCAGCCCAGACTACACCGGGGAGCTGTTTTTT
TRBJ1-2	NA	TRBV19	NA	CASSIVTDDGYTF	TGTGCCAGTAGTATAGTAACAGACGATGGCTACACCTTC
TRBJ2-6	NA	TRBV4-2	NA	CASSQARESLSGANVLTF	TGTGCCAGCAGCCAAGCCAGGGAATCCCTCTCTGGGGCCAACGTCCTGACTTTC
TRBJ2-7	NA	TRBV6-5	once	CASSPGVSYEQYF	TGTGCCAGCAGCCCCGGGGTCTCCTACGAGCAGTACTTC
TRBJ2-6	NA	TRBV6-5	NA	CASTGLASNVLTF	TGTGCCAGCACGGGGCTGGCCTCCAACGTCCTGACTTTC
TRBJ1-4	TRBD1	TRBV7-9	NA	CASSLGGTGSEKLFF	TGTGCCAGCAGCTTAGGTGGGACAGGGAGCGAAAAACTGTTTTTT
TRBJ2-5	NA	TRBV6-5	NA	CASSYRGVGSETQYF	TGTGCCAGCAGTTACCGAGGGGTGGGTTCGGAGACCCAGTACTTC
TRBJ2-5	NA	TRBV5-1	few	CASSYSRTIQETQYF	TGCGCCAGCAGCTATAGTCGGACTATTCAAGAGACCCAGTACTTC
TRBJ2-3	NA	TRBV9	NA	CASSPGGFGTQYF	TGTGCCAGCAGCCCAGGAGGGTTTGGTACGCAGTATTTT
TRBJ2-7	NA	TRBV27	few	CASRGRSYEQYF	TGTGCCAGCAGGGGGCGCTCCTACGAGCAGTACTTC
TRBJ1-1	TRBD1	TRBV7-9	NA	CASSLGQGKRALEAFF	TGTGCCAGCAGCCTCGGACAGGGAAAGAGGGCATTGGAAGCTTTCTTT
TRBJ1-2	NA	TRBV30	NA	CAWSVQTPADGYTF	TGTGCCTGGAGTGTACAAACCCCTGCGGATGGCTACACCTTC
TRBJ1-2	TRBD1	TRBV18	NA	CASSPDRDYGYTF	TGTGCCAGCTCCCCGGACAGGGACTATGGCTACACCTTC
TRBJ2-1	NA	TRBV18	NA	CASSPRAGESEQFF	TGTGCCAGCTCACCCCGGGCAGGGGAGAGTGAGCAGTTCTTC
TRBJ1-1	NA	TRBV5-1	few	CASSLSFNTEAFF	TGCGCCAGCAGCTTGTCCTTCAACACTGAAGCTTTCTTT
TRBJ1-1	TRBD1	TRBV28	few	CASSLWTGNTEAFF	TGTGCCAGCAGCCTTTGGACAGGGAACACTGAAGCTTTCTTT
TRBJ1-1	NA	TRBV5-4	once	CASSLERERRNTEAFF	TGTGCCAGCAGCTTGGAACGGGAGAGGAGGAACACTGAAGCTTTCTTT
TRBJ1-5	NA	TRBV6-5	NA	CASRAAINQPQHF	TGTGCCAGCAGGGCAGCGATTAATCAGCCCCAGCATTTT
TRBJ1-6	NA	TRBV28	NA	CASTVDNSPLHF	TGTGCCAGCACAGTCGATAATTCACCCCTCCACTTT
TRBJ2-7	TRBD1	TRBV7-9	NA	CASSWTGGMYEQYF	TGTGCCAGCAGCTGGACAGGGGGCATGTACGAGCAGTACTTC
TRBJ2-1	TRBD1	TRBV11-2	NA	CASSLIGTGGNEQFF	TGTGCCAGCAGCTTAATCGGGACAGGGGGAAATGAGCAGTTCTTC
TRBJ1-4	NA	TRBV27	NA	CASSFDRGDEKLFF	TGTGCCAGCAGTTTCGACAGAGGTGATGAAAAACTGTTTTTT
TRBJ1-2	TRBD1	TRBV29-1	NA	CSVEDATGTYGYTF	TGCAGCGTTGAAGATGCGACAGGGACCTATGGCTACACCTTC
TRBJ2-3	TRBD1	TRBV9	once	CASSVPTGALDTQYF	TGTGCCAGCAGCGTACCGACAGGGGCCCTAGATACGCAGTATTTT
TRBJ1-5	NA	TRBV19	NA	CASKGFSNQPQHF	TGTGCCAGTAAAGGATTTAGCAATCAGCCCCAGCATTTT
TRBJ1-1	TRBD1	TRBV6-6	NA	CASSYGTARMNTEAFF	TGTGCCAGCAGTTATGGGACAGCTCGTATGAACACTGAAGCTTTCTTT
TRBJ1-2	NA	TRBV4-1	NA	CASSQEAAGYGYTF	TGCGCCAGCAGCCAAGAGGCAGCCGGCTATGGCTACACCTTC
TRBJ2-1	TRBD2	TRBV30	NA	CAWSVGGTSGGADEQFF	TGTGCCTGGAGTGTAGGAGGGACTAGCGGGGGGGCGGATGAGCAGTTCTTC
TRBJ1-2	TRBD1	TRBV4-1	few	CASSQFYRGGYGYTF	TGCGCCAGCAGCCAATTCTACAGGGGTGGCTATGGCTACACCTTC
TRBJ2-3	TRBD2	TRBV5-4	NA	CASSLVGLDPDTQYF	TGTGCCAGCAGCTTGGTGGGACTAGACCCAGATACGCAGTATTTT
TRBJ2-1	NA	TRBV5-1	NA	CASSLGFLDEQFF	TGCGCCAGCAGCTTAGGCTTTCTAGATGAGCAGTTCTTC
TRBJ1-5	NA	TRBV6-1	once	CASSTMSNQPQHF	TGTGCCAGCAGTACAATGAGCAATCAGCCCCAGCATTTT
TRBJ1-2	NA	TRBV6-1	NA	CASSERMVGLYGYTF	TGTGCCAGCAGTGAAAGGATGGTAGGGCTCTATGGCTACACCTTC